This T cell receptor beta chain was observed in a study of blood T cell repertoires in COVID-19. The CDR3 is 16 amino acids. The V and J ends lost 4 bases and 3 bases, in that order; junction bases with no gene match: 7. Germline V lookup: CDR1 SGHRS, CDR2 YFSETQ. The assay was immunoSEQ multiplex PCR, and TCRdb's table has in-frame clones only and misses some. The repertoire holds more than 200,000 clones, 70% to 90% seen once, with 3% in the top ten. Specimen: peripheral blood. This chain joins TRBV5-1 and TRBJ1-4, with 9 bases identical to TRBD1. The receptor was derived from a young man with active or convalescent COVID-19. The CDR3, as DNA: TGCGCCAGCAGCGTACAGGGGGCAGGGGCTAATGAAAAACTGTTTTTT. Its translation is CASSVQGAGANEKLFF.